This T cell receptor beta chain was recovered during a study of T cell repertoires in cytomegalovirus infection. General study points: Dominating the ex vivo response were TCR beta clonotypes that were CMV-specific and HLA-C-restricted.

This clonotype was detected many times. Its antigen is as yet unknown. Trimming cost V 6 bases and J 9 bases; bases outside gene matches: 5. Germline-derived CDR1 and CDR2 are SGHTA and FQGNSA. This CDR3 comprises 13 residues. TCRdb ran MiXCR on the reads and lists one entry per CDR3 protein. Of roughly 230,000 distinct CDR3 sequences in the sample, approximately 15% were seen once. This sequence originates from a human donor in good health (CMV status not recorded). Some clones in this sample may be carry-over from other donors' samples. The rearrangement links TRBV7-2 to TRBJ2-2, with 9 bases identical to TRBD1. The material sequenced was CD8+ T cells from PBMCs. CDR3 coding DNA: TGTGCCAGCAGTTATGGACAGGGGTGGGAGCTGTTTTTT. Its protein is CASSYGQGWELFF.